This entry concerns a single TCR beta chain. This clone occurred many times. The antigen this receptor binds is unknown. No much larger clone is present one base from it, and per-base qualities are unavailable. The sample belongs to a study of metastatic and nonmetastatic thyroid tumors (dated by TCRdb to the early 2020s). Regarding the research as a whole: The researchers compared repertoires between peripheral blood samples and tumor or nodule tissue samples from patients with malignant or benign thyroid disease.

Overall study results and their limits: In both blood and tumor samples, malignant tumors were reported to have significantly higher TCR beta diversity than benign nodules.

Library prep was done by PCR. Reads for this sample came from an Illumina HiSeq 4000. High-throughput sequencing was used to profile the TCR beta-chain CDR3 region of every patient. On the study's bioinformatics: CDR3 differences across clinicopathological groups were used to build a classifier for discriminating distant-metastatic papillary thyroid cancer patients. Repertoire diversity was assessed with the Shannon index, and tumor-blood repertoire similarity with the Morisita-Horn index. Through fastp at Q25 and MiXCR, TCRdb rebuilt clones from the public reads, retaining in-frame beta chains. The V and J calls were not made by the authors but by TCRdb's processing. This sample comprises around 89,000 clones, under 15% of them detected only once. The ten top clones hold roughly 3.9% of the sample. Trimming at the junction amounts to 7 bases on V and 8 bases on J, and the germline ends lie 17 bases apart. Based on the germline V gene, the CDR1 and CDR2 sequences are WSHSY and SAAADI. The CDR3, from cysteine to phenylalanine, totals 13 residues. Only the CDR3 part of the read is kept: 39 bases, read in frame from the first base.

No treatment had been received by any patient before thyroid surgery. Patient clinical samples collected from the early 2010s to the late 2010s were retrospectively analysed using T-cell receptor beta sequencing. Sequenced sample: blood. This clonotype was sampled from a female donor with papillary thyroid cancer or a benign thyroid nodule (not recorded which). Some clones in this sample may be carry-over from other donors' samples. The chain uses TRBV10-2 and TRBJ1-2, with an unclear D gene assignment. CDR3 region: CASTLSFQRGYTF. The DNA sequence is TGCGCCAGCACCCTGAGTTTCCAGAGAGGCTACACCTTC.